This T cell receptor (beta chain) comes out of a study of cytomegalovirus exposure and HLA in healthy donors. This CDR3 spans 14 amino acids. The V gene's germline CDR1 is SGHDT and CDR2 YYEEEE. V dropped 2 bases and J dropped 0 bases, with 6 bases sitting between them. Researchers ran the PCR with 60 Vbeta and 13 Jbeta primers. Sequenced by immunoSEQ multiplex PCR; TCRdb stores in-frame clones only, minus some. This table holds roughly 140,000 clones, approximately 79% found once. Broader study findings: A later analysis by the authors found several of the most significant clusters apparently linked to common viral pathogens. Most TCR beta V segments were productive about 87% or about 30% of the time in an earlier analysis.

A remark on this clone: Its specificity is not known. This sample includes further DNA sequences coding for the same CDR3.

This receptor was identified in a woman aged 40-49 years in good health and CMV-seropositive. Specimen: PBMCs. This chain uses TRBV5-6 with TRBJ1-5, with D uncertain. The CDR3 loop is CASSFRDSNQPQHF. The CDR3 DNA reads as TGTGCCAGCAGCTTCCGGGATAGCAATCAGCCCCAGCATTTT.